Below, one T cell receptor (beta chain) is given with its context. The data derive from a study of shared clonotypes between healthy human individuals. TCRdb's copy holds only in-frame clones and misses some; the assay was immunoSEQ multiplex PCR. The sample holds hundreds of thousands of clones, 74% seen once. The clonotype was recovered from a woman in her twenties or thirties in good health. Sequencing used memory CD4+ T cells sorted from blood. Subset: CD45RA-negative fraction.

CDR3 protein: CATSRDTGSINEKLFF. The CDR3 DNA reads as TGTGCCACCAGCAGAGATACGGGATCAATAAATGAAAAACTGTTTTTT. V is TRBV15 and J is TRBJ1-4; D is unclear. The length of the CDR3 is 16 residues. Between the trimmed V and J ends, which lost 0 bases and 5 bases, there was a span of 13 bases. Germline V gene data show CDR1 as LNHNV and CDR2 as YYDKDF (reference sequence). Full variable domain (rest looked up from reference TRBV15 and TRBJ1-4): DAMVIQNPRYQVTQFGKPVTLSCSQTLNHNVMYWYQQKSSQAPKLLFHYYDKDFNNEADTPDNFQSRRPNTSFCFLDIRSPGLGDTAMYLCATSRDTGSINEKLFFGSGTQLSVL.